The clone carrying this T cell receptor beta chain came up once. What it binds is not known. This record comes from a study of cytomegalovirus exposure and HLA in healthy donors. Study findings and constraints: Across HLA loci, a later analysis found differing TCR association rates, with DRB1 most and HLA-C fewest. The classifier, whose performance was assessed in both the original and validation cohorts, reportedly diagnosed cytomegalovirus status with high specificity and sensitivity.

All donors participated as healthy donors of bone marrow. With 60 Vbeta and 13 Jbeta primers, the PCR was carried out. This table comes from immunoSEQ multiplex PCR, and its TCRdb copy is limited to in-frame clones, with some not included. The table records about 150,000 clones, around 74% of them present only once. CDR3 length: 12 amino acids. The germline V gene encodes CDR1 SEHNR and CDR2 FQNEAQ (reference sequence). The germline V and J ends were trimmed by 5 bases and 6 bases, with 10 bases remaining between them. The chain links TRBV7-9 to TRBJ1-1, with D uncertain. Source material: PBMCs. The source of this sequence is a man in his late teens or twenties in good health and CMV-seronegative. CDR3 sequence reads: CASSRGSPEAFF. CDR3 DNA sequence: TGTGCCAGCAGCCGCGGCAGCCCTGAAGCTTTCTTT.